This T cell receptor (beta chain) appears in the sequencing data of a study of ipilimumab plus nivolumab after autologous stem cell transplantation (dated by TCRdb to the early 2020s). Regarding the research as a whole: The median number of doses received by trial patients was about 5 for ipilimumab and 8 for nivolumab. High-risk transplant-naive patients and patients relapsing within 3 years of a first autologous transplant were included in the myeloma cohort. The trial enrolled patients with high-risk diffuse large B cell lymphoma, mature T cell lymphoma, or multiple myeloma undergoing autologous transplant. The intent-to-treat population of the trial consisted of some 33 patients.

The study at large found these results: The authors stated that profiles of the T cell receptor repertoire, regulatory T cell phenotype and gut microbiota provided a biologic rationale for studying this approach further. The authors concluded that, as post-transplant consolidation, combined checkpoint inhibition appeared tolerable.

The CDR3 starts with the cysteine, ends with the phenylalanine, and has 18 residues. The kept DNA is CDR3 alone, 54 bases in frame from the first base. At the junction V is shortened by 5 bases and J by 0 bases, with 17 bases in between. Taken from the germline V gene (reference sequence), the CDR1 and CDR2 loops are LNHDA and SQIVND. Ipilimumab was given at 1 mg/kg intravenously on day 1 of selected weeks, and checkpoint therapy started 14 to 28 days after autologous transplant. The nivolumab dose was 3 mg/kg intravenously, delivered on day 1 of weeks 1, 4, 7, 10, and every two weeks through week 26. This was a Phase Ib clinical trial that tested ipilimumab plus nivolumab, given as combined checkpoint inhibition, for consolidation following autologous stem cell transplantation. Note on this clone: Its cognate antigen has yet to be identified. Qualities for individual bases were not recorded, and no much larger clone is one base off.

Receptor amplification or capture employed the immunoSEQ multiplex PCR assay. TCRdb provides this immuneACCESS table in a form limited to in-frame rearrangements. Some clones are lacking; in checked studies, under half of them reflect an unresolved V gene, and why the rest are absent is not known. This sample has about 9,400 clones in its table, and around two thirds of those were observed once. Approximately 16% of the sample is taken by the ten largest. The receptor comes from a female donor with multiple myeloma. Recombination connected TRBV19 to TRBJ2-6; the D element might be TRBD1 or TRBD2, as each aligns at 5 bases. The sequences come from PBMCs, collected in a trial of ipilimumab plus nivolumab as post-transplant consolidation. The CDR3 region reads CASSLSGPRDSGANVLTF. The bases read TGTGCCAGTAGTCTCAGCGGCCCCAGGGACTCTGGGGCCAACGTCCTGACTTTC.